This T cell receptor (beta chain) was identified during a study of OX40 agonist ivuxolimab in advanced cancers. Study background: Patients received intravenous ivuxolimab every 2 weeks at 0.01 to 10 mg/kg. Earlier anti-PD-1, anti-PD-L1 or anti-CTLA-4 therapy was permitted; roughly 37% had received some. Of mixed ages from about 23 to 79 and averaging about 56 years, the group was 65% to 85% male.

Only in-frame clones appear in the TCRdb table, and some are missing; sequencing was by immunoSEQ multiplex PCR. Of tens of thousands of clones in the sample, around nine tenths were seen once. Patients with a history of autoimmune disease or on systemic immunosuppression were excluded. V was cut by 5 bases and J by 0 bases, with 10 bases left in between. The V gene's germline CDR1 is SGHVS and CDR2 FNYEAQ. The length of the CDR3 is 15 residues. This material consisted of CD4+ or CD8+ T cells sorted from blood, taken in a trial of the OX40 agonist ivuxolimab. This receptor was taken from an adult with an advanced solid tumor such as melanoma, head and neck, liver or kidney cancer. J is TRBJ2-2 and V is TRBV7-6; the D is unclear. The CDR3 is CASSRTNANTGELFF. The CDR3 nucleotides read TGTGCCAGCAGCAGGACGAACGCGAACACCGGGGAGCTGTTTTTT.